The 9 T cell receptor beta chains presented below share a single source sample, sequenced in a study of blood T cell repertoires in COVID-19. The assay was immunoSEQ multiplex PCR, and TCRdb's table has in-frame clones only and misses some. The data show tens of thousands of clones, around nine tenths seen once. The sample comprised peripheral blood. The source is a man aged 40-49 years with acute or convalescent COVID-19.

The rearrangement uses TRBV6-2 or TRBV6-3 and TRBJ1-6, with D perhaps matching TRBD1 (6 bases). Between the trimmed V and J ends, which lost 6 bases and 8 bases, there was a span of 17 bases. This CDR3 is built from 15 residues. Germline V lookup: CDR1 MNHEY, CDR2 SVGEGT. The CDR3 spells CASSFTGGHYSPLHF. As DNA, the CDR3 is TGTGCCAGCAGCTTCACCGGGGGGCACTATTCACCCCTCCACTTT.

The chain employs TRBV2 and TRBJ1-1, with D possibly TRBD1 on 6 matching bases. The CDR3 spans 14 residues. Germline V CDR1 and CDR2: SNHLY, FYNNEI. Between the trimmed V and J ends, which lost 7 bases and 4 bases, there was a span of 16 bases. The CDR3 protein is CASILMGATTEAFF. In nucleotides, the CDR3 is TGTGCCAGCATCTTAATGGGGGCAACCACTGAAGCTTTCTTT.

The V and J genes are TRBV6-5 and TRBJ1-2; 8 nucleotides line up with TRBD1. The CDR3 covers 14 residues. Germline V gene lookup returns CDR1 MNHEY and CDR2 SVGAGI. The trim removed 7 bases at V and 7 bases at J, leaving 11 bases unmatched. CDR3: CASTSGQETGGYTF. DNA for the CDR3: TGTGCCAGCACATCGGGACAGGAGACGGGTGGCTACACCTTC.

This rearrangement joins TRBV6-5 to TRBJ1-1; tentatively, D is TRBD1 (6 bases). Germline CDR1 MNHEY, CDR2 SVGAGI. Trimming took 4 bases from V and 4 from J, leaving 19 bases between them. The CDR3 spans 16 residues. In DNA, the CDR3 is TGTGCCAGCAGTTTGGGGAAGGGGGGAGGGAGCACTGAAGCTTTCTTT. Translating gives CASSLGKGGGSTEAFF.

The CDR3, as DNA: TGTGCCACCAGTGACCAGAGCGGGAGTCGGCCCAATGAGCAGTTCTTC. Residues: CATSDQSGSRPNEQFF. This chain joins TRBV24-1 and TRBJ2-1, with 8 bases aligning to TRBD2. The CDR3 covers 16 residues. In germline, CDR1 is KGHDR, CDR2 SFDVKD. Germline trimming cut 4 bases from V and 6 bases from J; bases unmatched to any gene: 10.

The count of this clone is one. The chain has TRBV29-1 and TRBJ2-1; 11 nucleotides agree with TRBD2. The CDR3 totals 12 residues. The germline V gene has CDR1 SQVTM and CDR2 ANQGSEA. The junction had 2 bases not matched to a gene; V was cut back by 7 bases and J by 6 bases. The CDR3, as DNA: TGCAGCGGTGGACTAGCGGGCAATGAGCAGTTCTTC. This sequence encodes CSGGLAGNEQFF.

V is TRBV30 and J is TRBJ2-7; TRBD2 matches at 7 bases. After removal of 2 bases from V and 5 bases from J, the junction contained 6 bases not matched to a gene. The CDR3 runs to 13 residues. Germline V gene data show CDR1 as GTSNPN and CDR2 as SVGIG (reference sequence). The CDR3 region is CAWSRGVRDEQYF. The CDR3 coding sequence is TGTGCCTGGAGTCGGGGGGTTAGAGACGAGCAGTACTTC.

The V gene is TRBV19, the J gene TRBJ1-4; D may be TRBD1 (6 bases). This CDR3 contains 13 residues. Germline V gives CDR1 LNHDA, CDR2 SQIVND (reference sequence). Trimming took off 6 bases at V and 1 base at J, with 6 bases between the two ends. The CDR3 sequence: CASRTGTNEKLFF. The CDR3 nucleotides read TGTGCCAGTAGGACAGGAACTAATGAAAAACTGTTTTTT. The full variable domain, its missing parts supplied by reference TRBV19 and TRBJ1-4, is DGGITQSPKYLFRKEGQNVTLSCEQNLNHDAMYWYRQDPGQGLRLIYYSQIVNDFQKGDIAEGYSVSREKKESFPLTVTSAQKNPTAFYLCASRTGTNEKLFFGSGTQLSVL.

This clone came up once. The genes are TRBV4-2 and TRBJ1-2; TRBD1 might be the D (5 bases). Trimming left V 0 bases short and J 8 bases short, with 13 bases between. The CDR3 totals 14 residues. Per germline, CDR1 LGHNA and CDR2 YNFKEQ. CDR3 sequence reads: CASSQEGGLGGYTF. DNA for the CDR3: TGTGCCAGCAGCCAAGAGGGGGGGTTGGGAGGCTACACCTTC.